These T cell receptor beta chains were read from a single sample in a study of beta chain features in type 1 diabetes. Assay used: immunoSEQ multiplex PCR; TCRdb lists only in-frame clones, some missing. The table records 860,000 or so clones, roughly 16% of them present only once. The sequencing sample was made of naive CD4+ T cells from blood. The origin of the receptors is a woman younger than 30 in good health. Both conserved end residues are part of each CDR3. Fields, in order: D gene, clone size, J gene, V gene, CDR3 DNA, CDR3 protein. The D gene is left open where the match is weak. Clone size is given for some rows only: seen once, a few or many times, or a class if the clone is expanded.

-	-	TRBJ2-6	TRBV5-6	TGTGCCAGCAGCTTGCTAGGGGCCAACGTCCTGACTTTC	CASSLLGANVLTF
-	-	TRBJ2-7	TRBV28	TGTGCCAGCCGTGGAGCAACCTACGAGCAGTACTTC	CASRGATYEQYF
-	few	TRBJ1-2	TRBV6-1	TGTGCCAGCATCAAGGACAGCCAGCTTCTGGGCTACACCTTC	CASIKDSQLLGYTF
-	few	TRBJ2-7	TRBV7-2	TGTGCCAGCAGCTTATCGGGCGACTACGAGCAGTACTTC	CASSLSGDYEQYF
TRBD1	-	TRBJ2-1	TRBV5-6	TGTGCCAGCAGTTTGGGACAGGGTGGTAACGATGAGCAGTTCTTC	CASSLGQGGNDEQFF
-	-	TRBJ2-5	TRBV7-2	TGTGCCAGCAGCTTAGTATGGGCTGGGGAGACCCAGTACTTC	CASSLVWAGETQYF
-	-	TRBJ1-5	TRBV19	TGTGCCAGTAGTATAGCGGGGAATCAGCCCCAGCATTTT	CASSIAGNQPQHF
-	few	TRBJ2-7	TRBV18	TGTGCCAGCTCACACGATCGGGACGGCTCCTACGAGCAGTACTTC	CASSHDRDGSYEQYF
TRBD2	few	TRBJ2-1	TRBV5-1	TGCGCCAGCAGCCTACTTTCGACTAGCGGGAGAGAGGGTGAGCAGTTCTTC	CASSLLSTSGREGEQFF
-	few	TRBJ1-1	TRBV6-1	TGTGCCAGCAGTTACAGGGCAGAATCTTTCTTT	CASSYRAESFF
TRBD2	few	TRBJ2-5	TRBV5-1	TGCGCCAGCAGCTTGCTAGCGGGATCCGAGACCCAGTACTTC	CASSLLAGSETQYF
TRBD1	-	TRBJ2-3	TRBV6-1	TGTGCCAGCAGTGAAGGGAGACAGGGGCACACAGATACGCAGTATTTT	CASSEGRQGHTDTQYF
-	-	TRBJ2-7	TRBV28	TGTGCCAGCAGTTTGGGCAGGCAAATAATCTACGAGCAGTACTTC	CASSLGRQIIYEQYF
-	few	TRBJ2-2	TRBV18	TGTGCCAGCTCAGCAGCCCCCGGGACCTGGCCCACCGGGGAGCTGTTTTTT	CASSAAPGTWPTGELFF
-	few	TRBJ2-1	TRBV5-1	TGCGCCAGCAGCTTGGCCCCTTGGACGAGGGTTAAGGGGACCGACGAGCAGTTCTTC	CASSLAPWTRVKGTDEQFF
-	-	TRBJ2-7	TRBV6-1	TGTGCCAGCAGAGAATACTCCCTGGCTCTCCCGCCCTACGAGCAGTACTTC	CASREYSLALPPYEQYF
-	few	TRBJ1-1	TRBV29-1	TGCAGCGTTGAAGACGGTCGCACTGAAGCTTTCTTT	CSVEDGRTEAFF
-	few	TRBJ1-4	TRBV10-3	TGTGCCATCAGTGCTAAGCTGGATGAAAAACTGTTTTTT	CAISAKLDEKLFF
TRBD1	few	TRBJ2-7	TRBV29-1	TGCAGCGTTGGACAGGGGGCTCGATACGAGCAGTACTTC	CSVGQGARYEQYF
TRBD1	few	TRBJ2-4	TRBV11-2	TGTGCCAGCAGCCCGGGACAGACCAAAAACATTCAGTACTTC	CASSPGQTKNIQYF
-	-	TRBJ2-7	TRBV5-4	TGTGCCAGCAGCTTGGCGCCAGGGACCCGTGAGCAGTACTTC	CASSLAPGTREQYF
TRBD2	few	TRBJ2-1	TRBV6-6	TGTGCCAGCAGCCACACTAGCGGGATCAATGAGCAGTTCTTC	CASSHTSGINEQFF
-	-	TRBJ2-7	TRBV29-1	TGCAGCGCCCGGGGGCCGGCCTACGAGCAGTACTTC	CSARGPAYEQYF
TRBD1	-	TRBJ2-7	TRBV7-2	TGTGCCAGCAGCTTCGGACAGGGTACCTACGAGCAGTACTTC	CASSFGQGTYEQYF
TRBD2	-	TRBJ2-3	TRBV4-1	TGCGCCAGCAGCCAAGTTTCTAGCGGGATCCAACGGTTTAGCACAGATACGCAGTATTTT	CASSQVSSGIQRFSTDTQYF
-	few	TRBJ2-1	TRBV13	TGTGCCAGCACACTAGCGAGGGGGCGCTCCTACAATGAGCAGTTCTTC	CASTLARGRSYNEQFF
-	few	TRBJ2-7	TRBV29-1	TGCAGCGTAAAAATGGCCTCCTACGAGCAGTACTTC	CSVKMASYEQYF
-	-	TRBJ2-3	TRBV7-7	TGTGCTAGCAGCTCAGGGGGCACAGATACGCAGTATTTT	CASSSGGTDTQYF
TRBD2	-	TRBJ2-1	TRBV28	TGTGCCAGCAGTCTAGCGGGAGACAATGAGCAGTTCTTC	CASSLAGDNEQFF
TRBD1	-	TRBJ2-7	TRBV2	TGTGCCAGCAGGACAGGGCGTTACGAGCAGTACTTC	CASRTGRYEQYF
TRBD2	-	TRBJ2-1	TRBV14	TGTGCCAGCAGCCAAACGGGAGGTGGTAATGAGCAGTTCTTC	CASSQTGGGNEQFF
-	-	TRBJ2-7	TRBV7-9	TGTGCCAGCAGCGTCTCAACCGGGACCGGGATTCGGGGCGAGCAGTACTTC	CASSVSTGTGIRGEQYF
-	-	TRBJ2-3	TRBV20-1	TGCAGTGCTGGGGGCACAGATACGCAGTATTTT	CSAGGTDTQYF
TRBD1	-	TRBJ1-5	TRBV7-9	TGTGCCAGCAGCAATCAGACAGGGGGAAGCAATCAGCCCCAGCATTTT	CASSNQTGGSNQPQHF
-	-	TRBJ1-5	TRBV2	TGTGCCAGCAGTGAAGGTCGGGGATCAAAGCCCCAGCATTTT	CASSEGRGSKPQHF
TRBD1	-	TRBJ2-7	TRBV4-3	TGCGCCAGCAGCCCTGATGGACAGGCCCACGAGCAGTACTTC	CASSPDGQAHEQYF
-	few	TRBJ2-7	TRBV5-6	TGTGCCAGCAGCCGGACCGACAGCTACGAGCAGTACTTC	CASSRTDSYEQYF
-	-	TRBJ1-5	TRBV4-3	TGCGCCAGCAGCCAAGTCGGCCAGGGTTTACAGCCCCAGCATTTT	CASSQVGQGLQPQHF
-	-	TRBJ2-1	TRBV27	TGTGCCACCAAGGGGCCGAGCTCCTACAATGAGCAGTTCTTC	CATKGPSSYNEQFF
TRBD2	few	TRBJ2-3	TRBV7-3	TGTGCCAGCAGCAGGACTAGCGTCACAGATACGCAGTATTTT	CASSRTSVTDTQYF
-	-	TRBJ2-1	TRBV5-6	TGTGCCAGCAGCTTGTTTGCTAGGGGGGACTACAATGAGCAGTTCTTC	CASSLFARGDYNEQFF
TRBD2	few	TRBJ2-7	TRBV5-1	TGCGCCAGCAGCCTTCGGACTAGCGGGACCTACGAGCAGTACTTC	CASSLRTSGTYEQYF
-	many	TRBJ2-5	TRBV21-1	TGTGCCAGCCCCCAGGTCGGAGAGACCCAGTACTTC	CASPQVGETQYF
TRBD2	-	TRBJ2-3	TRBV15	TGTGCCACCAGCAGAGCTAGCGGGAGAACAGATACGCAGTATTTT	CATSRASGRTDTQYF